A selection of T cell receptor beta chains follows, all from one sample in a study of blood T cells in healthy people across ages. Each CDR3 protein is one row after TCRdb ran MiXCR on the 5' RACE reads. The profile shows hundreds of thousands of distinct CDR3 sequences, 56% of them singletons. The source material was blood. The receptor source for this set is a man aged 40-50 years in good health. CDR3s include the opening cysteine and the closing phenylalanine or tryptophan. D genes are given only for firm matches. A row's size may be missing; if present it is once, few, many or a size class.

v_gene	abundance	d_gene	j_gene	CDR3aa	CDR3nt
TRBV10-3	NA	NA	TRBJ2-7	CAIRDLTDYEQYF	TGTGCCATCAGGGACCTCACGGATTACGAGCAGTACTTC
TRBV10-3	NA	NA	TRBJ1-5	CAARGTTSNQPQHF	TGTGCCGCCCGGGGGACAACTAGCAATCAGCCCCAGCATTTT
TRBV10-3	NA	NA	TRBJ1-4	CAIRPGLNEKLFF	TGTGCCATCAGGCCGGGACTTAATGAAAAACTGTTTTTT
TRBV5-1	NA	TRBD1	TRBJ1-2	CASSLGRGQNIGYTF	TGCGCCAGCAGCTTGGGAAGGGGGCAGAATATCGGCTACACCTTC
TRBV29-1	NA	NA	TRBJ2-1	CSVELSGQMIDNEQFF	TGCAGCGTTGAACTTTCCGGACAGATGATTGACAATGAGCAGTTCTTC
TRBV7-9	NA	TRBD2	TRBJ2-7	CASSPRLAGGKSREYEQYF	TGTGCCAGCAGCCCAAGACTAGCGGGAGGGAAGAGCAGGGAGTACGAGCAGTACTTC
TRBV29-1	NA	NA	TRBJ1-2	CSVEARQFPGDYGYTF	TGCAGCGTTGAAGCTCGGCAGTTCCCGGGGGACTATGGCTACACCTTC
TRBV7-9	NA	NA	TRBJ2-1	CTSSLVVSGLIEQFF	TGTACCAGCAGCTTAGTAGTGTCCGGATTAATTGAGCAGTTCTTC
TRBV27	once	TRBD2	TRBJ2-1	CASSVQREVDEQFF	TGTGCCAGCAGTGTACAGCGGGAGGTTGATGAGCAGTTCTTC
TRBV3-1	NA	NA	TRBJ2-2	CASSQPSTGELFF	TGTGCCAGCAGCCAACCTAGCACCGGGGAGCTGTTTTTT
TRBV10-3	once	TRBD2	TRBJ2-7	CAIRLAGGSSEQYF	TGTGCCATCAGGTTAGCGGGAGGTTCAAGCGAGCAGTACTTC
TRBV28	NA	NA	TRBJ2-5	CASSLDGGRRETQYF	TGTGCCAGCAGTTTAGACGGGGGGCGCCGGGAGACCCAGTACTTC
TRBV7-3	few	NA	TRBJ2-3	CASSQLGGQDTQYF	TGTGCCAGCAGCCAACTAGGGGGGCAAGATACGCAGTATTTT
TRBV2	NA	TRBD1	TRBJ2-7	CASSFTLGQGFEQYF	TGTGCCAGCAGTTTCACCCTGGGACAGGGCTTCGAGCAGTACTTC